These 22 T cell receptor beta chains originate from one sample sequenced in a study. TCRdb re-called the RT-PCR reads with MiXCR, one entry per CDR3 protein. Seen here are 650,000 to 800,000 distinct CDR3 sequences, 14% observed once, and the top ten hold 3.6%. The sample taken for sequencing was memory CD4+ T cells from blood. The origin of the receptors is a female donor in good health, serving as a healthy control.

V gene TRBV10-3 combines with J gene TRBJ1-1; weak D call: TRBD1 (5 bases). The ends were cut back, 11 bases at V and 3 bases at J, with 19 bases in the middle. The CDR3 is made up of 14 amino acids. Per germline, CDR1 ENHRY and CDR2 SYGVKD. CDR3 loop: CASTRGIQDTEAFF. CDR3 DNA sequence: TGTGCCTCCACCCGGGGGATTCAGGACACTGAAGCTTTCTTT.

CDR3 coding DNA: TGCGCCAGCAGGTTAACGACAGGGGTAAACACCATATATTTT. Protein product: CASRLTTGVNTIYF. The genes are TRBV5-1 and TRBJ1-3; 8 nucleotides align to TRBD1. V was clipped by 5 bases and J by 6 bases; unmatched bases: 7. Per germline, CDR1 SGHRS and CDR2 YFSETQ. The CDR3 covers 14 residues.

The J gene is TRBJ1-1, the V gene TRBV5-1; D remains ambiguous. This CDR3 region has 15 residues. V was cut by 0 bases and J by 0 bases, with 9 bases left in between. The germline gives CDR1 SGHRS, CDR2 YFSETQ. In DNA form, the CDR3 reads TGCGCCAGCAGCTTGGAAACGGGATTGAACACTGAAGCTTTCTTT. Amino acids: CASSLETGLNTEAFF. Filled out from reference TRBV5-1 and TRBJ1-1, the complete variable domain reads KAGVTQTPRYLIKTRGQQVTLSCSPISGHRSVSWYQQTPGQGLQFLFEYFSETQRNKGNFPGRFSGRQFSNSRSEMNVSTLELGDSALYLCASSLETGLNTEAFFGQGTRLTVV.

This clonotype was found many times. The DNA for the CDR3 is TGTGCCAGCAGTTACTCGACTAGACTACCTTCTAGCACAGATACGCAGTATTTT. Translation: CASSYSTRLPSSTDTQYF. This sequence joins TRBV6-2 or TRBV6-3 and TRBJ2-3; possible D gene TRBD2, 6 bases. Trimming cost V 0 bases and J 0 bases, with 16 bases left between them. This CDR3 comprises 18 residues. CDR1 and CDR2 from the germline V gene are MNHEY and SVGEGT.

This clonotype has just a few counts. The chain couples TRBV20-1 to TRBJ2-5; 7 bases line up with TRBD1. Germline V gene lookup returns CDR1 DFQATT and CDR2 SNEGSKA (reference sequence). The CDR3 runs to 15 residues. With 2 bases clipped from V and 1 base from J, the junction kept 7 bases outside the gene matches. The CDR3 loop reads CSARSGAGGQETQYF. In DNA, the CDR3 is TGCAGTGCTAGATCTGGGGCAGGGGGCCAAGAGACCCAGTACTTC.

The DNA for the CDR3 is TGTGCCAGCTCACCCACCACGCCGTCCCTGAACTATGGCTACACCTTC. Translation: CASSPTTPSLNYGYTF. V gene TRBV18 combines with J gene TRBJ1-2; D remains ambiguous. The V gene lost 3 bases and the J gene lost 2 bases, with 16 bases spanning the gap. Per the germline V gene, CDR1 is KGHSH and CDR2 is LQKENI. The CDR3 is made up of 16 amino acids.

The chain carries TRBV10-3 and TRBJ2-5; a possible D gene is TRBD2 (5 bases). V was pared by 2 bases and J by 5 bases, with 6 bases between. Germline CDR1 reads ENHRY; CDR2 reads SYGVKD. The CDR3 is 12 residues long. In DNA, the CDR3 is TGTGCCATCAGTGAGACTAGGGAGACCCAGTACTTC. It is translated as CAISETRETQYF.

The V and J genes are TRBV20-1 and TRBJ2-7; D uncertain. Germline lookup yields CDR1 DFQATT and CDR2 SNEGSKA (reference sequence). V was cut by 4 bases and J by 1 base, with 11 bases left in between. This CDR3 has 13 amino acids. In DNA, the CDR3 is TGCAGTGCTAACCCTCTACCTTCCTACGAGCAGTACTTC. It codes for CSANPLPSYEQYF.

The chain links TRBV15 to TRBJ2-7; no clear D gene. Germline V gene lookup returns CDR1 LNHNV and CDR2 YYDKDF (reference sequence). This CDR3 region has 15 residues. Between the trimmed V and J ends, which lost 0 bases and 0 bases, there was a span of 9 bases. The CDR3 DNA reads as TGTGCCACCAGCAGAGACCCCGCTCGCTCCTACGAGCAGTACTTC. Amino acids: CATSRDPARSYEQYF.

This clonotype turned up a few times. The rearrangement uses TRBV20-1 and TRBJ2-1; 9 bases are a match to TRBD2. The germline V gene encodes CDR1 DFQATT and CDR2 SNEGSKA (reference sequence). Trimming removed 0 bases from V and 4 bases from J; junction bases left unmatched: 7. This CDR3 is 16 amino acids long. CDR3 amino acids: CSARDFSGRKYNEQFF. As DNA, the CDR3 is TGCAGTGCTAGAGATTTTAGCGGGAGAAAGTACAATGAGCAGTTCTTC.

This clonotype is a singleton in its sample. The V gene is TRBV7-9, the J gene TRBJ2-1, with 10 positions matching TRBD1. The V gene's germline CDR1 is SEHNR and CDR2 FQNEAQ (reference sequence). V was pared by 5 bases and J by 3 bases, with 7 bases of the junction left unmatched. This CDR3 contains 16 residues. DNA of the CDR3: TGTGCCAGCAGCCTTACCGGGACAGGGGTCTACAATGAGCAGTTCTTC. Its translation: CASSLTGTGVYNEQFF.

The sample holds many counts of this clonotype. The chain carries TRBV6-5 and TRBJ1-3; unclear D gene. Germline V lookup: CDR1 MNHEY, CDR2 SVGAGI. The length of the CDR3 is 13 residues. V was cut by 6 bases and J by 0 bases, with 6 bases left in between. CDR3 region: CASRVHSGNTIYF. Here the CDR3 DNA reads TGTGCCAGCAGGGTTCACTCTGGAAACACCATATATTTT.

This clonotype was picked up a small number of times. CDR3 region: CASSPPPISGRRETQYF. DNA for the CDR3: TGTGCCAGCAGCCCCCCCCCGATTAGCGGGAGAAGAGAGACCCAGTACTTC. V and J are TRBV9 and TRBJ2-5, with 9 bases aligning to TRBD2. CDR3 length equals 17 residues. Trimming removed 4 bases from V and 4 bases from J; junction bases left unmatched: 14. Germline values: CDR1 SGDLS, CDR2 YYNGEE.

The rearrangement joins TRBV5-5 to TRBJ1-4, with 10 positions matching TRBD1. Losses at the gene ends were 1 base for V and 6 bases for J; bases not matched to a gene: 12. Germline V lookup: CDR1 SGHKS, CDR2 YYEKEE (reference sequence). The CDR3 is made up of 18 amino acids. CDR3 nucleotides: TGTGCCAGCAGCTTGAGGGGGACAGGGGCTGTTTTGGATGAAAAACTGTTTTTT. Its protein is CASSLRGTGAVLDEKLFF.

This clonotype was detected a few times. This chain joins TRBV5-1 and TRBJ1-2, with 12 bases matching TRBD1. V dropped 5 bases and J dropped 2; count of bases not matched to a gene: 7. The CDR3 is made up of 16 amino acids. Germline V lookup: CDR1 SGHRS, CDR2 YFSETQ. In nucleotides, the CDR3 is TGCGCCAGCAGTCCGGGACAGGGGGCTTTGAACTATGGCTACACCTTC. The encoded protein is CASSPGQGALNYGYTF.

This clonotype has at least ten counts. This rearrangement joins TRBV5-1 to TRBJ2-3, with D uncertain. Germline CDR1 reads SGHRS; CDR2 reads YFSETQ. Trimming removed 6 bases at V and 0 bases at J, with 8 bases between. The CDR3 spans 13 residues. The CDR3 sequence: CASKNPSTDTQYF. The CDR3 bases are TGCGCCAGCAAAAACCCTAGCACAGATACGCAGTATTTT. Complete variable domain (other parts from reference TRBV5-1 and TRBJ2-3): KAGVTQTPRYLIKTRGQQVTLSCSPISGHRSVSWYQQTPGQGLQFLFEYFSETQRNKGNFPGRFSGRQFSNSRSEMNVSTLELGDSALYLCASKNPSTDTQYFGPGTRLTVL.

The chain is built from TRBV15 and TRBJ1-2, with D possibly matching TRBD1 (6 bases). The CDR3 extends over 15 amino acids. Germline V gene lookup returns CDR1 LNHNV and CDR2 YYDKDF (reference sequence). The V and J ends lost 0 bases and 0 bases respectively, with 8 bases between them. CDR3 nucleotide sequence: TGTGCCACCAGCAGAGAACAGGGATCTAACTATGGCTACACCTTC. Translating it yields CATSREQGSNYGYTF.

This clonotype came up a few times. The chain recombines TRBV7-2 with TRBJ1-1; TRBD1 might be the D (5 bases). Trimming cost V 1 base and J 4 bases, with 16 bases left between them. From germline, CDR1 is SGHTA and CDR2 FQGNSA. CDR3 length equals 16 residues. The CDR3 reads CASSLEFSRVGTEAFF. Written as DNA, the CDR3 is TGTGCCAGCAGCTTAGAGTTCTCCAGGGTAGGCACTGAAGCTTTCTTT.

The chain joins TRBV5-5 to TRBJ2-5; D is ambiguous. The CDR3 is 12 residues long. V was trimmed by 5 bases and J by 6 bases, leaving 11 bases between them. The germline CDR1 and CDR2 sequences are SGHKS and YYEKEE (reference sequence). The CDR3 sequence: CASSPRGQTQYF. CDR3 nucleotides: TGTGCCAGCAGTCCGAGAGGCCAGACCCAGTACTTC.

This clonotype has only a few counts. The chain couples TRBV4-1 to TRBJ2-1; D unresolved. Germline values: CDR1 MGHRA, CDR2 YSYEKL. There are 10 residues in the CDR3. The V gene lost 10 bases and the J gene lost 10 bases, with 11 bases spanning the gap. The CDR3 bases are TGCGCCACTCAAAGCGCCGAGCAGTTCTTC. It codes for CATQSAEQFF.

The V gene is TRBV20-1, the J gene TRBJ1-1; 11 bases match TRBD1. V was pared by 6 bases and J by 7 bases, with 10 bases of the junction left unmatched. The CDR3 sequence is 14 residues long. From germline, CDR1 is DFQATT and CDR2 SNEGSKA (reference sequence). CDR3 sequence reads: CSARRTGGAGEAFF. Here the CDR3 DNA reads TGCAGTGCCAGAAGGACAGGGGGCGCAGGTGAAGCTTTCTTT.

This clonotype was seen only a few times. This chain connects TRBV7-2 to TRBJ2-4; possible D gene TRBD1, 5 bases. Trimming pared 5 bases from V and 6 bases from J, leaving 11 bases between. This CDR3 comprises 13 residues. In germline, CDR1 is SGHTA, CDR2 FQGNSA. CDR3 DNA: TGTGCCAGCAGCGCAGACAGAGGAAACATTCAGTACTTC. It yields the protein CASSADRGNIQYF. Together with reference TRBV7-2 and TRBJ2-4, the CDR3 gives the full variable domain: GAGVSQSPSNKVTEKGKDVELRCDPISGHTALYWYRQSLGQGLEFLIYFQGNSAPDKSGLPSDRFSAERTGGSVSTLTIQRTQQEDSAVYLCASSADRGNIQYFGAGTRLSVL.